This T cell receptor (beta chain) was identified during a study of T cell repertoires in cytomegalovirus infection. Study in general: CMV infection together with matching HLA type was indicated by public TCR beta signatures. Study observations and caveats: Cumulative frequency of public TCR beta families picked out carriers of CMV plus the relevant HLA.

MiXCR, run by TCRdb on the reads, gives a single entry per CDR3 protein. There are fewer than 850,000 distinct CDR3 sequences in the sample; almost 30% occur only once, and 13% lies in the top ten. A word on this clonotype: What it recognizes is unknown.

With V trimmed by 7 bases and J by 5 bases, 16 bases remained unmatched. The germline V gene encodes CDR1 MNHEY and CDR2 SVGEGT. The CDR3 has 17 amino acids. The sequence derives from a human donor in good health (CMV status not recorded). Some clones in this sample may be carry-over from other donors' samples. Material: cultured CD8+ T cells from PBMCs, obtained from culture after CMV antigen stimulation. The V and J genes are TRBV6-2 or TRBV6-3 and TRBJ2-1; 8 nucleotides match TRBD2. The CDR3, as DNA: TGTGCCAGCACCACTCTCGAGGCGGGGGGTATCAACAATGAGCAGTTCTTC. Translating it yields CASTTLEAGGINNEQFF.